Following are 18 T cell receptor beta chains from one sample sequenced in a study of long-term antiretroviral therapy in people with HIV. Survey level was the resolution at which the v3.0 immunoSEQ assay ran. The method was immunoSEQ multiplex PCR; TCRdb's version includes in-frame clones alone and lacks a portion of them. The table includes approximately 20,000 clones, roughly nine tenths detected once. This specimen was unsorted PBMCs, taken 4.2 years after starting antiretroviral therapy. The receptor source for this set is a man aged 50 to 60 with HIV.

This chain links TRBV6-5 with TRBJ1-1; D remains ambiguous. CDR1 MNHEY and CDR2 SVGAGI come from the germline V gene. Trimming took off 6 bases at V and 4 bases at J, with 15 bases between the two ends. The CDR3 extends over 14 amino acids. Here the CDR3 reads CASRLDGVSTEAFF. In DNA, the CDR3 is TGTGCCAGCAGACTAGACGGTGTCTCCACTGAAGCTTTCTTT.

This sequence joins TRBV6-5 and TRBJ1-2; D is uncertain. The V and J ends lost 2 bases and 4 bases respectively, with 8 bases between them. The germline V gene encodes CDR1 MNHEY and CDR2 SVGAGI. The CDR3 contains 13 residues. In DNA, the CDR3 is TGTGCCAGCAGTTACGAGGGAAGCTATGGCTACACCTTC. Encoded protein: CASSYEGSYGYTF.

V gene TRBV6-1 combines with J gene TRBJ2-7, with TRBD1 matching over 7 bases. CDR3 length equals 13 residues. V was pared by 9 bases and J by 3 bases, with 8 bases of the junction left unmatched. Germline CDR1 reads MNHNS; CDR2 reads SASEGT. DNA of the CDR3: TGTGCCAGTTTGTTGACAGGGTTCTACGAGCAGTACTTC. Protein product: CASLLTGFYEQYF.

The chain carries TRBV27 and TRBJ1-1, with a tentative D call TRBD1 (6 bases). V was trimmed by 4 bases and J by 0 bases, leaving 12 bases between them. The CDR3 spans 15 residues. Germline V CDR1 and CDR2: MNHEY, SMNVEV (reference sequence). The CDR3 loop reads CASSSYTGMNTEAFF. The CDR3 nucleotides read TGTGCCAGCAGTTCATATACAGGGATGAACACTGAAGCTTTCTTT.

The CDR3 is CASNSGDSHQPQHF. The DNA of the CDR3 is TGTGCCAGCAACTCCGGGGACAGTCATCAGCCCCAGCATTTT. The chain is built from TRBV6-1 and TRBJ1-5, with TRBD1 identical over 7 bases. CDR3 length equals 14 residues. Germline trimming cut 7 bases from V and 5 bases from J; bases unmatched to any gene: 8. Germline CDR1 is MNHNS and CDR2 is SASEGT.

The V call is TRBV3-2, the J call TRBJ2-7; TRBD1 is taken as the D call from the table, unchecked against the DNA. TRBV3-2 is described as a pseudogene. The CDR3 contains 8 residues. The CDR3 loop is CASSLGNF. The CDR3 DNA sequence: TGTGCCAGCAGCCTGGGCAACTTC.

The V gene is TRBV11-2, the J gene TRBJ1-2, with unresolved D. The CDR3 spans 13 residues. V lost 1 base and J lost 1, with 4 bases in between. Germline values: CDR1 SGHAT, CDR2 FQNNGV. The CDR3 nucleotides read TGTGCCAGCAGCTTAGCAGATAACTATGGCTACACCTTC. Its translation is CASSLADNYGYTF. The variable domain in full, with the rest retrieved from reference TRBV11-2 and TRBJ1-2, is EAGVAQSPRYKIIEKRQSVAFWCNPISGHATLYWYQQILGQGPKLLIQFQNNGVVDDSQLPKDRFSAERLKGVDSTLKIQPAKLEDSAVYLCASSLADNYGYTFGSGTRLTVV.

The CDR3 region is CSVAVTAANTGELFF. As DNA, the CDR3 is TGCAGCGTTGCGGTGACAGCAGCGAACACCGGGGAGCTGTTTTTT. The V gene is TRBV29-1, the J gene TRBJ2-2; D perhaps matches TRBD1 (5 bases). The CDR3 is 15 amino acids. Germline V gives CDR1 SQVTM, CDR2 ANQGSEA. V shed 4 bases and J shed 0 bases, with 12 bases lying between them.

The chain couples TRBV29-1 to TRBJ2-4, with 8 bases aligning to TRBD2. V was pared by 3 bases and J by 4 bases, with 5 bases of the junction left unmatched. The CDR3 length is 14 residues. Per germline, CDR1 SQVTM and CDR2 ANQGSEA. The CDR3 DNA is TGCAGCGTTGATTACGCGGGGGGAAAAAACATTCAGTACTTC. Amino acids: CSVDYAGGKNIQYF.

V usage is TRBV28 and J usage is TRBJ1-5; TRBD1 is a possible D gene (6 bases). The V end lost 5 bases, the J end lost 3 bases, and 11 bases lay between the germline ends. CDR3 length equals 14 residues. The germline CDR1 and CDR2 sequences are MDHEN and SYDVKM. The CDR3 is CASSPRQVNQPQHF. As DNA, the CDR3 is TGTGCCAGCAGTCCGCGACAGGTCAATCAGCCCCAGCATTTT.

The V gene is TRBV7-2, the J gene TRBJ1-2; D is perhaps TRBD1 (6 bases). The CDR3 extends over 15 amino acids. Germline V gene lookup returns CDR1 SGHTA and CDR2 FQGNSA. V lost 1 base, J lost 8 bases, and 17 bases lay in between. The CDR3 protein is CASSLEGTRGRGYTF. The CDR3 DNA reads as TGTGCCAGCAGCTTAGAGGGGACCAGGGGAAGGGGCTACACCTTC.

The J gene is TRBJ2-7, the V gene TRBV5-6; 7 bases line up with TRBD1. V was clipped by 2 bases and J by 2 bases; unmatched bases: 4. The CDR3 runs 14 residues. Germline-derived CDR1 and CDR2 are SGHDT and YYEEEE. The CDR3 nucleotides are TGTGCCAGCAGCTTCGACAGGGCAACCTACGAGCAGTACTTC. Translating gives CASSFDRATYEQYF.

This clone was observed a few times. The chain links TRBV11-2 to TRBJ2-3; D is uncertain. Between the trimmed V and J ends, which lost 4 bases and 5 bases, there was a span of 16 bases. Germline V gives CDR1 SGHAT, CDR2 FQNNGV. The CDR3 totals 15 residues. CDR3 residues: CASSSLTASRDTQYF. The CDR3 nucleotides are TGTGCCAGCAGCTCCCTGACGGCGTCTAGAGATACGCAGTATTTT.

The chain couples TRBV21-1 to TRBJ2-7; TRBD2, the table's D call, lacks a check against the DNA. TRBV21-1 is reported as a pseudogene. This CDR3 has 19 amino acids. CDR3 nucleotides: TGTGCCAGCAGCCTCCTGGGGGGACTAGCGGGGGCGCGCTCCTACGAGCAGTACTTC. Translated: CASSLLGGLAGARSYEQYF.

V usage is TRBV4-3 and J usage is TRBJ2-1, with D perhaps given as TRBD1 or TRBD2 (6 bases each). CDR1 is LGHNA, CDR2 YSLEER, per germline. Trimming removed 3 bases from V and 4 bases from J, with 13 bases in between. This CDR3 comprises 15 residues. CDR3 sequence reads: CASSQGGGGYNEQFF. The CDR3 DNA sequence: TGCGCCAGCAGCCAGGGAGGAGGGGGATACAATGAGCAGTTCTTC.

The chain employs TRBV6-5 and TRBJ1-1, with D tentatively TRBD1 (6 bases). Germline CDR1 and CDR2: MNHEY and SVGAGI. V dropped 0 bases and J dropped 10 bases, with 12 bases sitting between them. The CDR3 contains 13 residues. CDR3 DNA sequence: TGTGCCAGCAGTTACTCAGGGGGGCTTGTAGCTTTCTTT. Translated, it gives CASSYSGGLVAFF.

The rearrangement joins TRBV30 to TRBJ1-5, with D maybe TRBD1 (5 bases). Per the germline V gene, CDR1 is GTSNPN and CDR2 is SVGIG (reference sequence). Trimming removed 2 bases from V and 3 bases from J, with 11 bases in between. The CDR3 totals 14 residues. In DNA, the CDR3 is TGTGCCTGGAGTACCGGGGCCATCAATCAGCCCCAGCATTTT. Translated: CAWSTGAINQPQHF.

This chain links TRBV10-3 with TRBJ2-3; unclear D gene. The CDR3 loop spans 17 amino acids. Germline CDR1 is ENHRY and CDR2 is SYGVKD. The germline V and J ends were trimmed by 0 bases and 0 bases, with 13 bases remaining between them. CDR3 coding DNA: TGTGCCATCAGTGAGTCGTTGGGTCGTGCGAGCACAGATACGCAGTATTTT. Protein: CAISESLGRASTDTQYF.